This T cell receptor (beta chain) is drawn from a study of naive CD8 T cells in extremely preterm neonates. Clones were read by immunoSEQ multiplex PCR, and TCRdb kept only the in-frame ones, dropping some. The table records approximately 5,300 clones, about 97% of them present only once. This clone was picked up one time. Its antigen is still unknown. Regarding the study as a whole: Preterm neonates had significantly lower iChao1 richness than other age groups.

The CDR3 has 16 amino acids. The TCR was taken from a human donor in good health. Sequencing used naive CD8+ T cells from blood. The gene calls are TRBV21-1 and TRBJ2-2; the table's D call, TRBD1, has no DNA check behind it. TRBV21-1 is a pseudogene. The CDR3 sequence is CASSKQGLSDTGELFF. CDR3 bases: TGTGCCAGCAGCAAACAGGGGCTTTCAGACACCGGGGAGCTGTTTTTT.